The 29 T cell receptor beta chains listed next were all sequenced from one sample in a study of Ad26.COV2.S vaccination and SARS-CoV-2 variants. The data were produced by immunoSEQ multiplex PCR, yet TCRdb's version contains in-frame clones alone and is incomplete. The sample carries 240,000 or so clones, around 87% recorded once. Treatment given: some 20 received Ad26.COV2.S at low or high dose, single or two shots; 5 received placebo; per-sample allocation not given. Sampling happened 63 days after the first vaccine or placebo injection. Sequencing was performed on peripheral blood, taken in a trial of Ad26.COV2.S vaccine versus placebo. These receptors were obtained from a person between 18 and 65 years old who received the Ad26.COV2.S COVID-19 vaccine or a placebo.

The chain carries TRBV9 and TRBJ2-7; D uncertain. V was cut by 5 bases and J by 4 bases, with 13 bases left in between. Germline values: CDR1 SGDLS, CDR2 YYNGEE. There are 13 residues in the CDR3. The CDR3 reads CASSRRYGYEQYF. CDR3 DNA sequence: TGTGCCAGCAGTCGTAGGTATGGATACGAGCAGTACTTC.

The chain is built from TRBV7-2 and TRBJ2-2, with D perhaps being TRBD1 or TRBD2 (5 bases each). This CDR3 spans 18 amino acids. Trimming pared 5 bases from V and 5 bases from J, leaving 24 bases between. CDR1 and CDR2 from the germline V gene are SGHTA and FQGNSA. CDR3 DNA sequence: TGTGCCAGCAGCCCGAGTGGTCCCGGGACCCAAGGAACCGGGGAGCTGTTTTTT. It specifies CASSPSGPGTQGTGELFF.

V and J are TRBV11-2 and TRBJ2-1, with 9 positions matching TRBD2. Germline V gives CDR1 SGHAT, CDR2 FQNNGV. V dropped 5 bases and J dropped 6; count of bases not matched to a gene: 8. The CDR3 contains 15 residues. CDR3 protein: CASSASGTPFNEQFF. The CDR3 bases are TGTGCCAGCAGCGCTAGCGGGACTCCCTTCAATGAGCAGTTCTTC.

The rearrangement links TRBV7-9 to TRBJ2-1; D is unresolved. CDR1 is SEHNR and CDR2 is FQNEAQ in the germline V gene (reference sequence). The ends were cut back, 5 bases at V and 6 bases at J, with 11 bases in the middle. The CDR3 runs 13 residues. The CDR3 DNA is TGTGCCAGCAGCCAACTGCCCGTCAATGAGCAGTTCTTC. It translates to CASSQLPVNEQFF.

The chain employs TRBV7-2 and TRBJ1-6; D is unclear. Germline assignment: CDR1 SGHTA and CDR2 FQGNSA. The germline V and J ends were trimmed by 4 bases and 5 bases, with 12 bases remaining between them. The CDR3 is 15 residues long. DNA of the CDR3: TGTGCCAGCAGCTCTGTAGTGCCTAATAATTCACCCCTCCACTTT. It encodes CASSSVVPNNSPLHF.

V gene TRBV28 combines with J gene TRBJ1-1; weak D call: TRBD1 (5 bases). V was pared by 6 bases and J by 10 bases, with 18 bases between. In germline, CDR1 is MDHEN, CDR2 SYDVKM. CDR3 length: 13 residues. The CDR3 DNA reads as TGTGCCAGCAGCCTCGAGGGGCCTCCTCGAGCTTTCTTT. Translation: CASSLEGPPRAFF.

The chain uses TRBV6-1 and TRBJ2-1; TRBD2 aligns across 12 bases. CDR1 is MNHNS and CDR2 is SASEGT in the germline V gene. V gave up 3 bases and J gave up 9 bases; unmatched junction bases: 9. CDR3 length: 16 residues. For the CDR3, the DNA is TGTGCCAGCAGTGATAGTCTAGCGGGAGGGGGGAGTGAGCAGTTCTTC. Amino acid sequence: CASSDSLAGGGSEQFF.

This chain joins TRBV10-3 and TRBJ2-1; 15 bases align to TRBD2. Germline trimming cut 10 bases from V and 2 bases from J; bases unmatched to any gene: 9. CDR3 length: 17 residues. The germline V gene encodes CDR1 ENHRY and CDR2 SYGVKD. CDR3 residues: CATTGLAGGKPYNEQFF. Written as DNA, the CDR3 is TGTGCCACCACGGGACTAGCGGGGGGTAAGCCCTACAATGAGCAGTTCTTC.

The V call is TRBV10-3, the J call TRBJ1-5; possible D gene TRBD1, 5 bases. V was clipped by 6 bases and J by 6 bases, with 15 bases between them. The CDR3 loop spans 14 amino acids. CDR1 is ENHRY, CDR2 SYGVKD, per germline. CDR3 coding DNA: TGTGCCATCAGCAGGGACGGCTCGGTTCAGCCCCAGCATTTT. It codes for CAISRDGSVQPQHF.

The gene calls are TRBV9 and TRBJ2-1; possibly TRBD2 for D (5 bases). This CDR3 has 15 amino acids. V was cut by 0 bases and J by 4 bases, with 11 bases left in between. Germline loops: CDR1 SGDLS, CDR2 YYNGEE. CDR3: CASSVAGERYNEQFF. The CDR3 region has the DNA TGTGCCAGCAGCGTAGCCGGGGAGAGGTACAATGAGCAGTTCTTC.

This clone has just one count. The chain couples TRBV30 to TRBJ2-4; D call uncertain. The germline gives CDR1 GTSNPN, CDR2 SVGIG (reference sequence). The CDR3 is 15 amino acids. V was pared by 3 bases and J by 0 bases, with 12 bases between. CDR3 amino acids: CAWRDRFIAKNIQYF. CDR3 in DNA: TGTGCCTGGAGAGACCGATTCATAGCCAAAAACATTCAGTACTTC. Supplemented by reference TRBV30 and TRBJ2-4, the full variable domain reads SQTIHQWPATLVQPVGSPLSLECTVEGTSNPNLYWYRQAAGRGLQLLFYSVGIGQISSEVPQNLSASRPQDRQFILSSKKLLLSDSGFYLCAWRDRFIAKNIQYFGAGTRLSVL.

In its sample, this clone was seen once. The chain couples TRBV6-1 to TRBJ1-6, with 8 bases identical to TRBD1. V shed 1 base and J 9 bases; nucleotides not matched to a gene: 11. CDR3 length: 17 residues. In germline, CDR1 is MNHNS, CDR2 SASEGT. CDR3 in amino acids: CASSEDQAGGLGSPLHF. CDR3 bases: TGTGCCAGCAGTGAAGATCAGGCAGGGGGCTTAGGTTCACCCCTCCACTTT.

The rearrangement links TRBV4-2 to TRBJ1-4, with TRBD1 matching 7 bases. CDR1 LGHNA and CDR2 YNFKEQ come from the germline V gene. The CDR3 length is 16 residues. V shed 6 bases, J shed 0 bases, and the junction held 7 bases outside the gene matches. Written as DNA, the CDR3 is TGTGCCAGCAGGGCCAGGCAGGGGGCAACTAATGAAAAACTGTTTTTT. Encoded protein: CASRARQGATNEKLFF.

The V and J genes are TRBV5-1 and TRBJ1-1; D gene uncertain. The CDR3 sequence is 15 residues long. CDR1 and CDR2 from the germline V gene are SGHRS and YFSETQ. V was cut by 0 bases and J by 0 bases, with 9 bases left in between. This chain's CDR3 is CASSLVGEMNTEAFF. CDR3 DNA: TGCGCCAGCAGCTTGGTTGGCGAGATGAACACTGAAGCTTTCTTT.

The DNA of the CDR3 is TGTGCCAGCAGCAGCATGGGACTAGCGGACAATGAGCAGTTCTTC. Translating it yields CASSSMGLADNEQFF. The chain links TRBV7-2 to TRBJ2-1, with 11 bases identical to TRBD2. The junction had 5 bases not matched to a gene; V was cut back by 5 bases and J by 5 bases. The CDR3 sequence is 15 residues long. CDR1 and CDR2 (germline): SGHTA, FQGNSA.

The sample holds a few counts of this clone. The V call is TRBV19, the J call TRBJ1-2; 9 positions match TRBD1. The length of the CDR3 is 16 residues. V was clipped by 5 bases and J by 3 bases; unmatched bases: 10. Per germline, CDR1 LNHDA and CDR2 SQIVND (reference sequence). This CDR3 is CASSFRDRVEYYGYTF. The CDR3 DNA sequence: TGTGCCAGTAGTTTCCGGGACAGGGTGGAATACTATGGCTACACCTTC.

The chain combines TRBV18 with TRBJ2-1; maybe TRBD1 (5 bases). This CDR3 comprises 16 residues. The germline V gene encodes CDR1 KGHSH and CDR2 LQKENI. Trimming pared 6 bases from V and 1 base from J, leaving 16 bases between. CDR3 sequence reads: CASSEQNRQSYNEQFF. The CDR3 DNA is TGTGCCAGCTCGGAGCAAAACAGGCAATCCTACAATGAGCAGTTCTTC.

The genes are TRBV4-2 and TRBJ2-5, with a possible D match to TRBD2 (6 bases). Germline CDR1 reads LGHNA; CDR2 reads YNFKEQ. The CDR3 has 15 amino acids. Trimming stripped 1 base from V and 5 bases from J, with 14 bases between. CDR3 protein: CASSQVGGVGETQYF. DNA of the CDR3: TGTGCCAGCAGCCAAGTGGGGGGAGTGGGGGAGACCCAGTACTTC.

This clone was seen a single time. The rearrangement joins TRBV5-8 to TRBJ2-7, with D possibly matching TRBD1 (5 bases). The germline gives CDR1 SGHTS, CDR2 YDEGEE. The V and J ends lost 1 base and 0 bases respectively, with 11 bases between them. The CDR3 totals 15 residues. DNA of the CDR3: TGTGCCAGCAGCTTGCAGGGCTTCCCCTCCTACGAGCAGTACTTC. The encoded protein is CASSLQGFPSYEQYF.

This chain connects TRBV18 to TRBJ2-3, with D perhaps matching TRBD1 or TRBD2 (5 bases each). V was shortened by 3 bases and J by 0 bases, with 10 bases between the two germline ends. CDR1 and CDR2 (germline): KGHSH, LQKENI. The CDR3 has 15 amino acids. CDR3 in DNA: TGTGCCAGCTCACCTAGGGACGGGAGCACAGATACGCAGTATTTT. It codes for CASSPRDGSTDTQYF.

This clone turned up a few times. This chain joins TRBV18 and TRBJ2-1, with D tentatively TRBD1 (6 bases). The CDR3 extends over 17 amino acids. The germline V gene has CDR1 KGHSH and CDR2 LQKENI. Deletions cut 2 bases from V and 11 bases from J, with 25 bases between. In nucleotides, the CDR3 is TGTGCCAGCTCACCATCACCGAACAGGGATATACAGGATCAGCAGTTCTTC. It translates to CASSPSPNRDIQDQQFF.

The rearrangement links TRBV25-1 to TRBJ2-7; D might be TRBD1 or TRBD2, each matching 5 bases. This CDR3 contains 12 residues. V gave up 8 bases and J gave up 2 bases, with 10 bases separating them. Germline values: CDR1 MGHDK, CDR2 SYGVNS. CDR3 bases: TGTGCCAGCGGCAGGGACGCCTACGAGCAGTACTTC. Protein: CASGRDAYEQYF.

This sequence joins TRBV18 and TRBJ1-2; tentatively, D is TRBD1 (5 bases). Germline-derived CDR1 and CDR2 are KGHSH and LQKENI. V lost 1 base to trimming and J lost 0 bases, with 12 bases between them. The CDR3 has 16 residues. The CDR3 reads CASSPQGPRANYGYTF. For the CDR3, the DNA is TGTGCCAGCTCACCACAGGGACCGCGAGCTAACTATGGCTACACCTTC. Filled out from reference TRBV18 and TRBJ1-2, the complete variable domain reads NAGVMQNPRHLVRRRGQEARLRCSPMKGHSHVYWYRQLPEEGLKFMVYLQKENIIDESGMPKERFSAEFPKEGPSILRIQQVVRGDSAAYFCASSPQGPRANYGYTFGSGTRLTVV.

The rearrangement joins TRBV6-4 to TRBJ2-1; possibly TRBD1 for D (8 bases). Germline V gene lookup returns CDR1 MRHNA and CDR2 SNTAGT. V was shortened by 3 bases and J by 8 bases, with 14 bases between the two germline ends. The CDR3 spans 14 residues. The CDR3 nucleotides are TGTGCCAGCAGTGAAACAGGGGGGGCGGATGAGCAGTTCTTC. Protein product: CASSETGGADEQFF.

The chain combines TRBV10-2 with TRBJ2-2; D remains ambiguous. Germline lookup yields CDR1 WSHSY and CDR2 SAAADI. Trimming removed 3 bases at V and 4 bases at J, with 12 bases between. The CDR3 covers 15 residues. CDR3 protein: CASSERLVGTGELFF. CDR3 nucleotide sequence: TGCGCCAGCAGTGAAAGGCTAGTCGGCACCGGGGAGCTGTTTTTT.

The CDR3 sequence is CSVARPKSYEQYF. CDR3 nucleotides: TGCAGCGTTGCCCGACCTAAATCCTACGAGCAGTACTTC. This chain links TRBV29-1 with TRBJ2-7; D call uncertain. The CDR3 totals 13 residues. Trimming left V 4 bases short and J 1 base short, with 11 bases between. The germline V gene has CDR1 SQVTM and CDR2 ANQGSEA.

This clone has only one observation. The CDR3, as DNA: TGTGCCAGCTCACCAGGGGGCGCAGAAGAAAAACTGTTTTTT. Its protein product is CASSPGGAEEKLFF. The V call is TRBV18, the J call TRBJ1-4, with D possibly being TRBD1 (6 bases). V was cut by 2 bases and J by 8 bases, with 12 bases left in between. The CDR3 has 14 amino acids. Per the germline V gene, CDR1 is KGHSH and CDR2 is LQKENI.

The chain joins TRBV11-2 to TRBJ1-4, with D tentatively TRBD1 (6 bases). The CDR3 consists of 14 residues. V lost 6 bases and J 4 bases, leaving 12 bases between the germline ends. From germline, CDR1 is SGHAT and CDR2 FQNNGV. The CDR3 coding sequence is TGTGCCAGCAGTCAACAGGGCTTTAATGAAAAACTGTTTTTT. Amino acids: CASSQQGFNEKLFF.

The chain joins TRBV28 to TRBJ2-4, with no clear D. The V end lost 2 bases, the J end lost 1 base, and 15 bases lay between the germline ends. Per germline, CDR1 MDHEN and CDR2 SYDVKM. This CDR3 is 17 amino acids long. This chain's CDR3 is CASSLHTSSWAKNIQYF. The DNA of the CDR3 is TGTGCCAGCAGTTTACACACCTCATCTTGGGCCAAAAACATTCAGTACTTC. The variable domain in full, with the rest retrieved from reference TRBV28 and TRBJ2-4, is DVKVTQSSRYLVKRTGEKVFLECVQDMDHENMFWYRQDPGLGLRLIYFSYDVKMKEKGDIPEGYSVSREKKERFSLILESASTNQTSMYLCASSLHTSSWAKNIQYFGAGTRLSVL.